This entry describes one T cell receptor (beta chain). Its matching antigen is unknown. The template was genomic DNA from peripheral blood, not RNA. This sample stems from a study of T cell repertoires in aging, cancer and after chemotherapy. The wider study: Donor ages fell into six groups from 30 or younger up to 70 or older.

Study findings and constraints: Compared with age-matched healthy donors, untreated hematological or solid cancer patients showed higher blood TCR clonality. Healthy donors lost TCR diversity with age mainly through richness, cancer patients through richness and evenness. Across the chemotherapy interval, each cancer cohort showed higher median generation probability, suggesting thymic rebound.

Trimming cost V 5 bases and J 3 bases, with 11 bases left between them. The CDR3 contains 13 residues. Germline V gene lookup returns CDR1 SEHNR and CDR2 FQNEAQ (reference sequence). TRB rearrangements spanning V, D and J were amplified using mixed TRB-A/B primers. TCRdb passed the multiplex PCR reads through MiXCR, listing each CDR3 protein once. The table includes roughly 3,400 distinct CDR3 sequences, less than 35% detected once. This receptor was obtained from a human donor with a solid tumor. The rearrangement joins TRBV7-9 to TRBJ2-7; D is perhaps TRBD1 (6 bases). Sequenced input: blood. In DNA form, the CDR3 reads TGTGCCAGCAGCGATGGGACAAGCTACGAGCAGTACTTC. Amino acid sequence: CASSDGTSYEQYF.